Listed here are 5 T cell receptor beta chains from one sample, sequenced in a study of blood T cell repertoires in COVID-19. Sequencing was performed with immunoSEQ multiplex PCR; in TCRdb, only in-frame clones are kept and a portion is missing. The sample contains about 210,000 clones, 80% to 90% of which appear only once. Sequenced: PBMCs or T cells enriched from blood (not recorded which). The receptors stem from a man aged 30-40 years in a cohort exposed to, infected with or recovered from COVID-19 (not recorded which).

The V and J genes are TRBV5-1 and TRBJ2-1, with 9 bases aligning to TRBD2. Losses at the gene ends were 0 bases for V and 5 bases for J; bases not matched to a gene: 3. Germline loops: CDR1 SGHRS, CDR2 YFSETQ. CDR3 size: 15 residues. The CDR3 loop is CASSLAGTSHNEQFF. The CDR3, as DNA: TGCGCCAGCAGCTTGGCCGGGACTAGCCACAATGAGCAGTTCTTC.

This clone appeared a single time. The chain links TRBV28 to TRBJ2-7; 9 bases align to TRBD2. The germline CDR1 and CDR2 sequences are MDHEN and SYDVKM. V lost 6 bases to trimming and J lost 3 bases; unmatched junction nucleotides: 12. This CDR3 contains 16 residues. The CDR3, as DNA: TGTGCCAGCAGCTCCTTCAGGCGGGAGGGGGGCTACGAGCAGTACTTC. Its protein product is CASSSFRREGGYEQYF. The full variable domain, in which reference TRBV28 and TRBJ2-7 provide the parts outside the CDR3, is DVKVTQSSRYLVKRTGEKVFLECVQDMDHENMFWYRQDPGLGLRLIYFSYDVKMKEKGDIPEGYSVSREKKERFSLILESASTNQTSMYLCASSSFRREGGYEQYFGPGTRLTVT.

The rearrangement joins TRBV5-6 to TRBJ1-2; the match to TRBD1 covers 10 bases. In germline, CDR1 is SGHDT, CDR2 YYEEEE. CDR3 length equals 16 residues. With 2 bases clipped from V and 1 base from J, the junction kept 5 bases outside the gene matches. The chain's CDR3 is CASSFFGQGGNYGYTF. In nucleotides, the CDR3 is TGTGCCAGCAGCTTTTTTGGACAGGGGGGTAACTATGGCTACACCTTC. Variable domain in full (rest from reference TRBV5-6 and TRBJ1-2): DAGVTQSPTHLIKTRGQQVTLRCSPKSGHDTVSWYQQALGQGPQFIFQYYEEEERQRGNFPDRFSGHQFPNYSSELNVNALLLGDSALYLCASSFFGQGGNYGYTFGSGTRLTVV.

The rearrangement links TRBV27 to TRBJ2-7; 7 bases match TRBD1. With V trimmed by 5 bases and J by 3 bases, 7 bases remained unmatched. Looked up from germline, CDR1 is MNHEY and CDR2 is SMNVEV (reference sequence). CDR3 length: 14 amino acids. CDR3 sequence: CASSGSGQYYEQYF. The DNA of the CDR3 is TGTGCCAGCAGTGGATCGGGACAGTACTACGAGCAGTACTTC.

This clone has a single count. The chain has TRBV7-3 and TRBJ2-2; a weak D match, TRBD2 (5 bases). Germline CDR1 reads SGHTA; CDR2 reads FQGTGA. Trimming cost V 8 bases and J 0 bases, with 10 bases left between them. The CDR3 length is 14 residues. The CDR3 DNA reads TGTGCCAGCCGGAGGCTCGCGAACACCGGGGAGCTGTTTTTT. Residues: CASRRLANTGELFF.